This entry is about one T cell receptor beta chain. Its target is not known. The data belong to a study of cytomegalovirus exposure and HLA in healthy donors. It was with 60 Vbeta and 13 Jbeta primers that the PCR ran. Repertoires were generated with immunoSEQ multiplex PCR, while TCRdb's copy carries only in-frame clones and drops some. The sample records around 90,000 clones, around two thirds being singletons. Study results and caveats: A prior analysis recorded that most TCR beta V segments were productive about 87% or about 30% of the time. When a later analysis was performed, an Asian-associated ancestry cluster reportedly had fewer N-insertions than the roughly 670-donor mean.

This TCR came from a woman aged 30 to 39 in good health and CMV-seropositive. Sample: PBMCs.

The CDR3 sequence is CATNSGGNEQFF. The DNA of the CDR3 is TGTGCCACCAACTCGGGGGGGAATGAGCAGTTCTTC. The chain couples TRBV6-6 to TRBJ2-1, with 8 bases that match TRBD2. After removal of 10 bases from V and 7 bases from J, the junction contained 6 bases not matched to a gene. Per germline, CDR1 MNHNY and CDR2 SVGAGI (reference sequence). CDR3 length: 12 amino acids.